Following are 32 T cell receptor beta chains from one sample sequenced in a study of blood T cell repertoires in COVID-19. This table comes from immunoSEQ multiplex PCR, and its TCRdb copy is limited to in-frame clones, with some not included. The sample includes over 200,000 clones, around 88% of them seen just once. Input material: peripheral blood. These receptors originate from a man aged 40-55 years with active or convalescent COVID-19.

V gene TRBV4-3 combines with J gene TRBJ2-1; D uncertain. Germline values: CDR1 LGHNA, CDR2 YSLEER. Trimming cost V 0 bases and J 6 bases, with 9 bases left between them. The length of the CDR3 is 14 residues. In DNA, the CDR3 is TGCGCCAGCAGCCAAGATTCCACTACCAATGAGCAGTTCTTC. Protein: CASSQDSTTNEQFF.

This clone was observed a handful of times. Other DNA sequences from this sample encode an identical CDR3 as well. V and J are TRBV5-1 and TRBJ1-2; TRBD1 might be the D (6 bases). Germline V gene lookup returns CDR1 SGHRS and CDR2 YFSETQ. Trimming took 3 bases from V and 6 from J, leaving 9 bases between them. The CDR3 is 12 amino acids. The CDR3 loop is CASSSQGNGYTF. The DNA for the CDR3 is TGCGCCAGCAGCTCCCAGGGGAATGGCTACACCTTC.

CDR3 DNA: TGTGCCAGCAGCCCGCGGAACACTGAAGCTTTCTTT. Its translation: CASSPRNTEAFF. The V call is TRBV28, the J call TRBJ1-1, with unresolved D. Germline lookup yields CDR1 MDHEN and CDR2 SYDVKM. Trimming shortened V by 6 bases and J by 1 base, and 6 bases separated the two germline ends. The CDR3 covers 12 residues.

This chain's CDR3 is CASGPGQGGDQPQHF. The CDR3 DNA sequence: TGTGCTAGTGGTCCCGGACAGGGTGGGGATCAGCCCCAGCATTTT. V usage is TRBV12-5 and J usage is TRBJ1-5; 8 nucleotides match TRBD1. The germline gives CDR1 LGHNT, CDR2 FRNRAP. Trimming took 5 bases from V and 5 from J; bases not matched to a gene: 8. This CDR3 has 15 residues.

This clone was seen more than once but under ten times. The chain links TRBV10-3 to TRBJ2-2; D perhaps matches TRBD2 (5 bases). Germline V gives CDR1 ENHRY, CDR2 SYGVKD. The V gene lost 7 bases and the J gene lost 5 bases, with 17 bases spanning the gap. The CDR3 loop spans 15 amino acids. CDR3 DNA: TGTGCCATCAAACTGGAAAGTGAGGGAACCGGGGAGCTGTTTTTT. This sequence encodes CAIKLESEGTGELFF.

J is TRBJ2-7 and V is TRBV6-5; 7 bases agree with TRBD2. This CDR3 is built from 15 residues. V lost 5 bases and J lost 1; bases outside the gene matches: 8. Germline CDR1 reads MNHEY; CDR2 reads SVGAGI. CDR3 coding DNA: TGTGCCAGCAGTAAGGGGAGGGGAGGGTCCTACGAGCAGTACTTC. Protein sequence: CASSKGRGGSYEQYF.

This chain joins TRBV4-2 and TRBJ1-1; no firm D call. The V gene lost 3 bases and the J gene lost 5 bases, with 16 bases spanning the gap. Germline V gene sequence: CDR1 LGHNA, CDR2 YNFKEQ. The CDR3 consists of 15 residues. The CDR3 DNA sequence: TGTGCCAGCAGCCATGATAGGGTTGGAGGGACTGAAGCTTTCTTT. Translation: CASSHDRVGGTEAFF.

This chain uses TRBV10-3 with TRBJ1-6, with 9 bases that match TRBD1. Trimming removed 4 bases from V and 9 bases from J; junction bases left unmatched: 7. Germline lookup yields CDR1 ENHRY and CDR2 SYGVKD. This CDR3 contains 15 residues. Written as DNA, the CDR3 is TGTGCCATCAGTGCCCGGGACAGGGAGGTTTCACCCCTCCACTTT. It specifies CAISARDREVSPLHF.

CDR3 amino acids: CASEIRSRAGEQFF. CDR3 nucleotides: TGTGCCAGCGAGATTAGGAGCCGAGCTGGTGAGCAGTTCTTC. This sequence joins TRBV7-2 and TRBJ2-1; D remains unclear. Germline V gene sequence: CDR1 SGHTA, CDR2 FQGNSA. CDR3 length equals 14 residues. V was clipped by 8 bases and J by 9 bases, with 20 bases between them.

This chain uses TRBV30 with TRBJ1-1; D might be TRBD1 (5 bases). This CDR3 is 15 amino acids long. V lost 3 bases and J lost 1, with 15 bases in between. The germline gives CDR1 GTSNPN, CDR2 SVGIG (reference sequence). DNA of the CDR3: TGTGCCTGGAGCCCTTACAGGACCCGGAACACTGAAGCTTTCTTT. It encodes CAWSPYRTRNTEAFF.

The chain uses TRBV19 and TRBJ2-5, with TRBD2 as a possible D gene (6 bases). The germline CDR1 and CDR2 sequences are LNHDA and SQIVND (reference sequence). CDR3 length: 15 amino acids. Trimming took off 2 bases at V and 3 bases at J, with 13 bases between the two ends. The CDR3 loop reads CASSIRRDAEETQYF. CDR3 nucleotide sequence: TGTGCCAGTAGTATAAGGAGGGACGCTGAAGAGACCCAGTACTTC.

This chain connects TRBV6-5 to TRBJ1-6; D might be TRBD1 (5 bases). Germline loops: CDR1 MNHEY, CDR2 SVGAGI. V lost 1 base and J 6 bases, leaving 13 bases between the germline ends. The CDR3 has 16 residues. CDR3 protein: CASSYYAGSGNSPLHF. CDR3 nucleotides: TGTGCCAGCAGTTACTACGCAGGGTCGGGTAATTCACCCCTCCACTTT.

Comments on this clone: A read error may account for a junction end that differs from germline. CDR3 nucleotide sequence: TGTGCCAGCAGCATAGCAACAGACTGGGACAGGGTTCGTGAAAAACTGTTTTTT. Residues: CASSIATDWDRVREKLFF. The rearrangement links TRBV7-2 to TRBJ1-4, with 9 positions matching TRBD1. Germline V gene lookup returns CDR1 SGHTA and CDR2 FQGNSA. CDR3 length equals 18 residues.

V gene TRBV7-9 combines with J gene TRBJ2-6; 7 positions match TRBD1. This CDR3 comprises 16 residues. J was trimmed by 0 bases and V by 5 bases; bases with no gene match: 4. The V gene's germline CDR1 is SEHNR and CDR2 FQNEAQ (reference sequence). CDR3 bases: TGTGCCAGCAGCACCCACAGGGGCTCTGGGGCCAACGTCCTGACTTTC. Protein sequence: CASSTHRGSGANVLTF. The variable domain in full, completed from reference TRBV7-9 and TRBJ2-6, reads DTGVSQNPRHKITKRGQNVTFRCDPISEHNRLYWYRQTLGQGPEFLTYFQNEAQLEKSRLLSDRFSAERPKGSFSTLEIQRTEQGDSAMYLCASSTHRGSGANVLTFGAGSRLTVL.

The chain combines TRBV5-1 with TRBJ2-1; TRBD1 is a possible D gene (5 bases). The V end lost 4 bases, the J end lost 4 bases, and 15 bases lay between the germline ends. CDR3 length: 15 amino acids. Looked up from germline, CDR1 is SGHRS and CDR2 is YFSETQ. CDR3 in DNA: TGCGCCAGCAGCGAGCTAGGACAAGCGTACAATGAGCAGTTCTTC. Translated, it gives CASSELGQAYNEQFF.

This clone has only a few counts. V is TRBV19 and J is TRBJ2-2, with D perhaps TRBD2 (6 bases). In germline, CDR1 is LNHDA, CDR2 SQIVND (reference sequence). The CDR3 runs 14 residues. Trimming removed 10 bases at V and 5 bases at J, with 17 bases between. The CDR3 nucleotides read TGTGCCACTCGACGCCGGGACTCGACCGGGGAGCTGTTTTTT. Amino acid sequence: CATRRRDSTGELFF.

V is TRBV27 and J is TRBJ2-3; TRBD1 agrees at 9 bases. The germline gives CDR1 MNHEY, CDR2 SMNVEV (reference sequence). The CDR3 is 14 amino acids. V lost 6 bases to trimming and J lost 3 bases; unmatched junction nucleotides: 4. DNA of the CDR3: TGTGCCAGCAGGGGGGACAGGGTGACAGATACGCAGTATTTT. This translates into CASRGDRVTDTQYF.

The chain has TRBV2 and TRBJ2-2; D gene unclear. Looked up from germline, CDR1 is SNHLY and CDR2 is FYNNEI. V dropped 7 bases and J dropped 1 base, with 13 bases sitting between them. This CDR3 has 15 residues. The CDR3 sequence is CASTPALRNTGELFF. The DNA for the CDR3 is TGTGCCAGCACCCCGGCACTAAGGAACACCGGGGAGCTGTTTTTT.

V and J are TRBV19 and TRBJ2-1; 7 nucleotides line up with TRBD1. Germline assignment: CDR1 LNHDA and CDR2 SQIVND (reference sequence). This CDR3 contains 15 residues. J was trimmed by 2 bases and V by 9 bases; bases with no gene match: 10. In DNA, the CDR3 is TGTGCCAGCCTGAATGGGCAGGGGGCCTACAATGAGCAGTTCTTC. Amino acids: CASLNGQGAYNEQFF.

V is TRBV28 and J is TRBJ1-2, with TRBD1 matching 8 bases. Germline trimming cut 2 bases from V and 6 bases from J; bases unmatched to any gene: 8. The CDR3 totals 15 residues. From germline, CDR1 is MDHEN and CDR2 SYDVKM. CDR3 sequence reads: CASSLPRQGMDGYTF. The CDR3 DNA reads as TGTGCCAGCAGTTTACCCCGACAGGGGATGGATGGCTACACCTTC.

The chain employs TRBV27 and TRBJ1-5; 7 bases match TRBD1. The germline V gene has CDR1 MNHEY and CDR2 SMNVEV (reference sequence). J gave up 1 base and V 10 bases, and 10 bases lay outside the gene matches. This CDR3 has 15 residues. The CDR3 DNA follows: TGTGCCACCTCACAGGGGAGTGAGAGCAATCAGCCCCAGCATTTT. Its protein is CATSQGSESNQPQHF.

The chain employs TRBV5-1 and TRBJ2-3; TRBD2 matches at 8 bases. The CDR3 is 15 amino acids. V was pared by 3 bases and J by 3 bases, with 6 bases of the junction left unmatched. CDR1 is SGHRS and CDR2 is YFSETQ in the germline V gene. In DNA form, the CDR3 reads TGCGCCAGCAGCTCACCGGGACTAGAGACAGATACGCAGTATTTT. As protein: CASSSPGLETDTQYF.

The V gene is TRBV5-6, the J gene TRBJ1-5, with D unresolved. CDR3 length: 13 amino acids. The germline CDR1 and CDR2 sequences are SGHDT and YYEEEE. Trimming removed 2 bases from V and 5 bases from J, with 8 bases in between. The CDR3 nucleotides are TGTGCCAGCAGCTTTGAAGAGGATCAGCCCCAGCATTTT. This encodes CASSFEEDQPQHF. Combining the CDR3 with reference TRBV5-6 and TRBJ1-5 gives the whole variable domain DAGVTQSPTHLIKTRGQQVTLRCSPKSGHDTVSWYQQALGQGPQFIFQYYEEEERQRGNFPDRFSGHQFPNYSSELNVNALLLGDSALYLCASSFEEDQPQHFGDGTRLSIL.

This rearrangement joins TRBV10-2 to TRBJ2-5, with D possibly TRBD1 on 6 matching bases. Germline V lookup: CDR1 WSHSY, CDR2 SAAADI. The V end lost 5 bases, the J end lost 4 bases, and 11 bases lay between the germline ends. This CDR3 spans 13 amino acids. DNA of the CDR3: TGCGCCAGCAGTTGGGGGCAGCCAGAGACCCAGTACTTC. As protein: CASSWGQPETQYF.

The DNA of the CDR3 is TGTGCCAGTAGTATAGGACAGGGGGTCCACGGGGAGCTGTTTTTT. Its protein product is CASSIGQGVHGELFF. V and J are TRBV19 and TRBJ2-2; TRBD1 matches 9 bases. Germline-derived CDR1 and CDR2 are LNHDA and SQIVND (reference sequence). This CDR3 has 15 residues. J lost 7 bases, V lost 1 base, and 4 bases had no gene match.

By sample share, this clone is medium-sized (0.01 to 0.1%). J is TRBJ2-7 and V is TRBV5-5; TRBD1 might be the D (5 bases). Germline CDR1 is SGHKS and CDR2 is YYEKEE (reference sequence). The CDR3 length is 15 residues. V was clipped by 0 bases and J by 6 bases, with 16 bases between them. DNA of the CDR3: TGTGCCAGCAGCTTGGTTCCCTGGGCAGGGTCCGAGCAGTACTTC. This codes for CASSLVPWAGSEQYF.

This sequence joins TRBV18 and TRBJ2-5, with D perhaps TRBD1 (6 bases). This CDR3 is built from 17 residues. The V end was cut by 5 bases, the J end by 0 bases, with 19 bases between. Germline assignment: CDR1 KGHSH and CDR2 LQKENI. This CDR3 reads CASSDRLLRQYQETQYF. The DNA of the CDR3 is TGTGCCAGCTCAGACAGGCTTCTTCGTCAGTACCAAGAGACCCAGTACTTC.

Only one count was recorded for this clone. The CDR3 region has the DNA TGTGCTAGTGGTAAAAGACAGTTTTCTGGTCATCATCGCCCGCCAAGGTCCCAGCATTTT. It yields the protein CASGKRQFSGHHRPPRSQHF. The chain carries TRBV12-5 and TRBJ1-5; D may be TRBD1 (5 bases). Per the germline V gene, CDR1 is LGHNT and CDR2 is FRNRAP. Trimming cost V 5 bases and J 11 bases, with 37 bases left between them. The CDR3 totals 20 residues.

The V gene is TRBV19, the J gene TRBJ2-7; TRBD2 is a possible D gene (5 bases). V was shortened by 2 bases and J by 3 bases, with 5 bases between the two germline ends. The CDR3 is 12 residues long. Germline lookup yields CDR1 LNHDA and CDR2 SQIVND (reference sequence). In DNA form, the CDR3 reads TGTGCCAGTAGTATAAGCGGCTACGAGCAGTACTTC. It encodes CASSISGYEQYF.

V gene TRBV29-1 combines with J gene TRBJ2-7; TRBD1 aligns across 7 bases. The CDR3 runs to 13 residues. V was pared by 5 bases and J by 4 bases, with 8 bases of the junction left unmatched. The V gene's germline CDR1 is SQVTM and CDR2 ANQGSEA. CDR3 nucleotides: TGCAGCGTTAAACAGGGGTCCTTTTACGAGCAGTACTTC. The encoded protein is CSVKQGSFYEQYF.

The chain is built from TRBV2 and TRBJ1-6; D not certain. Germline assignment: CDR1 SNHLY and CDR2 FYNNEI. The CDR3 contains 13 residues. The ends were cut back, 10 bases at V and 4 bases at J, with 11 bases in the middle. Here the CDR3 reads CATRLEYNSPLHF. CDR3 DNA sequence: TGTGCCACCCGCCTGGAGTATAATTCACCCCTCCACTTT.

The CDR3, as DNA: TGTGCCAGCAGCTTTTCCCGCGGCGGGGCCTACGAGCAGTACTTC. Translating it yields CASSFSRGGAYEQYF. The chain recombines TRBV7-2 with TRBJ2-7, with D tentatively TRBD2 (6 bases). Germline V gene sequence: CDR1 SGHTA, CDR2 FQGNSA. The V and J ends lost 3 bases and 2 bases respectively, with 14 bases between them. The CDR3 runs to 15 residues.